The 22 T cell receptor beta chains reported below all come from one sample, sequenced in a study of long-term antiretroviral therapy in people with HIV. They ran version v3.0 of the immunoSEQ assay at survey level. Data came from immunoSEQ multiplex PCR; TCRdb stores just in-frame clones and leaves some out. The data contain about 35,000 clones, 80% to 90% of them seen just once; the ten biggest clones take up under 15%. Sample: unsorted PBMCs, taken 0.3 years after starting antiretroviral therapy. These receptors were collected from a man younger than 35 with HIV.

The rearrangement uses TRBV4-1 and TRBJ2-7, with 10 positions matching TRBD2. Trimming removed 4 bases from V and 6 bases from J; junction bases left unmatched: 9. From germline, CDR1 is MGHRA and CDR2 YSYEKL. This CDR3 spans 15 amino acids. As DNA, the CDR3 is TGCGCCAGCAGCCTAGAGAGCGGGGGGGGTTCCGAGCAGTACTTC. Translated: CASSLESGGGSEQYF.

The gene calls are TRBV7-9 and TRBJ2-5, with 10 bases matching TRBD2. The CDR3 has 15 amino acids. V shed 3 bases, J shed 5 bases, and the junction held 6 bases outside the gene matches. CDR1 SEHNR and CDR2 FQNEAQ come from the germline V gene (reference sequence). This CDR3 reads CASSLVLAGVETQYF. DNA for the CDR3: TGTGCCAGCAGCTTGGTGCTAGCGGGGGTGGAGACCCAGTACTTC.

The chain has TRBV5-1 and TRBJ2-5, with TRBD1 matching 9 bases. The germline CDR1 and CDR2 sequences are SGHRS and YFSETQ. CDR3 length: 17 residues. Trimming at V came to 0 bases and at J to 5 bases, leaving 11 bases not matched to a gene. The CDR3 DNA sequence: TGCGCCAGCAGCTTGGCCGGGACAGGGAGGCGAGGCGAGACCCAGTACTTC. This gives the protein CASSLAGTGRRGETQYF.

V and J are TRBV13 and TRBJ2-3; tentative D call: TRBD1 (5 bases). Looked up from germline, CDR1 is PRHDT and CDR2 is FYEKMQ (reference sequence). CDR3 length: 13 residues. V gave up 1 base and J gave up 5 bases, with 7 bases separating them. CDR3 protein: CASSLEGQDTQYF. DNA of the CDR3: TGTGCCAGCAGCTTAGAGGGGCAAGATACGCAGTATTTT.

The rearrangement uses TRBV7-2 and TRBJ2-1; unclear D gene. The V end was cut by 2 bases, the J end by 10 bases, with 3 bases between. The CDR3 spans 10 residues. Germline V CDR1 and CDR2: SGHTA, FQGNSA. The CDR3 region has the DNA TGTGCCAGCAGCTTAAGGGAGCAGTTCTTC. Protein sequence: CASSLREQFF.

The V and J genes are TRBV6-1 and TRBJ1-5, with TRBD1 identical over 8 bases. This CDR3 region has 15 residues. Losses at the gene ends were 5 bases for V and 4 bases for J; bases not matched to a gene: 7. In germline, CDR1 is MNHNS, CDR2 SASEGT. The chain's CDR3 is CASSLTDRDNQPQHF. The CDR3 DNA reads as TGTGCCAGCAGTCTGACGGACAGGGATAATCAGCCCCAGCATTTT.

This rearrangement joins TRBV14 to TRBJ2-2, with 9 bases that match TRBD2. With 4 bases clipped from V and 3 bases from J, the junction kept 3 bases outside the gene matches. This CDR3 spans 15 amino acids. Germline V gene lookup returns CDR1 SGHDN and CDR2 FVKESK. The CDR3 DNA reads as TGTGCCAGCAGCCCCCGACTAGCGGACACCGGGGAGCTGTTTTTT. Its protein is CASSPRLADTGELFF.

CDR3 DNA sequence: TGCGCCAGCAGCCTATTGGGGACTGCCACCTCGAAGCAGTATTTT. Its protein product is CASSLLGTATSKQYF. This chain links TRBV4-1 with TRBJ2-3, with D perhaps matching TRBD2 (6 bases). The CDR3 is 15 amino acids. The germline V and J ends were trimmed by 4 bases and 11 bases, with 22 bases remaining between them. Germline lookup yields CDR1 MGHRA and CDR2 YSYEKL.

This clone was detected only once. The J gene is TRBJ2-2, the V gene TRBV19; weak D call: TRBD1 (6 bases). The germline CDR1 and CDR2 sequences are LNHDA and SQIVND (reference sequence). Trimming pared 9 bases from V and 10 bases from J, leaving 24 bases between. The CDR3 loop spans 15 amino acids. CDR3 sequence: CASHTGGRVSEELFF. The CDR3 region has the DNA TGTGCCAGCCACACTGGGGGCAGGGTTAGTGAGGAGCTGTTTTTT.

V is TRBV6-5 and J is TRBJ1-2; possibly TRBD1 for D (5 bases). CDR1 MNHEY and CDR2 SVGAGI come from the germline V gene. Trimming cost V 0 bases and J 4 bases, with 12 bases left between them. This CDR3 has 15 residues. As DNA, the CDR3 is TGTGCCAGCAGTTACTCCGGGACCTCCCCCTATGGCTACACCTTC. It yields the protein CASSYSGTSPYGYTF.

The chain employs TRBV6-5 and TRBJ1-1, with 10 bases fitting TRBD1. This CDR3 comprises 15 residues. Per the germline V gene, CDR1 is MNHEY and CDR2 is SVGAGI. The V segment lost 7 bases and the J segment 5 bases; nucleotides outside the gene matches: 10. The CDR3 region has the DNA TGTGCCAGCAAACCAGGGGACAGGGGTGAAACTGAAGCTTTCTTT. It encodes CASKPGDRGETEAFF.

This chain uses TRBV6-5 with TRBJ1-4, with D hard to call. Germline CDR1 and CDR2: MNHEY and SVGAGI. V was pared by 6 bases and J by 4 bases, with 12 bases between. The length of the CDR3 is 14 residues. CDR3 in amino acids: CASSGGSLNEKLFF. Here the CDR3 DNA reads TGTGCCAGCAGCGGAGGCAGCCTTAATGAAAAACTGTTTTTT.

This clone was observed a single time. This chain links TRBV11-2 with TRBJ1-4, with D perhaps TRBD1 (5 bases). Germline-derived CDR1 and CDR2 are SGHAT and FQNNGV. The CDR3 length is 15 residues. The ends were cut back, 5 bases at V and 3 bases at J, with 13 bases in the middle. The CDR3 sequence is CASSVQGMPNEKLFF. The CDR3 DNA follows: TGTGCCAGCAGCGTCCAGGGTATGCCTAATGAAAAACTGTTTTTT.

The chain carries TRBV5-5 and TRBJ1-1; unclear D gene. The CDR3 loop spans 15 amino acids. V lost 6 bases, J lost 3 bases, and 18 bases lay in between. Germline values: CDR1 SGHKS, CDR2 YYEKEE (reference sequence). CDR3 region: CASTLGILLDTEAFF. The DNA of the CDR3 is TGTGCCAGCACCCTCGGGATACTCCTTGACACTGAAGCTTTCTTT.

In its sample, this clone was seen once. The rearrangement links TRBV6-1 to TRBJ1-1, with 9 nucleotides matching TRBD1. The V gene end was trimmed by 4 bases and the J gene end by 2 bases; junction bases not matched to a gene: 2. Germline V gene sequence: CDR1 MNHNS, CDR2 SASEGT. The CDR3 is 14 amino acids. CDR3 amino acids: CASSVGQGNTEAFF. CDR3 nucleotides: TGTGCCAGCAGTGTGGGACAGGGTAACACTGAAGCTTTCTTT.

This sequence joins TRBV15 and TRBJ1-3; D is unclear. Germline CDR1 reads LNHNV; CDR2 reads YYDKDF (reference sequence). CDR3 length equals 15 residues. The ends were cut back, 0 bases at V and 0 bases at J, with 6 bases in the middle. The CDR3 here is CATSRDRSSGNTIYF. The DNA of the CDR3 is TGTGCCACCAGCAGAGACAGGAGCTCTGGAAACACCATATATTTT.

The rearrangement joins TRBV6-5 to TRBJ1-4, with D unclear. V was cut by 0 bases and J by 7 bases, with 9 bases left in between. From germline, CDR1 is MNHEY and CDR2 SVGAGI. CDR3 size: 14 residues. CDR3 in amino acids: CASSYSGRFEKLFF. The CDR3 DNA follows: TGTGCCAGCAGTTACTCGGGTCGGTTTGAAAAACTGTTTTTT.

The CDR3: CASSRLAANTGELFF. As DNA, the CDR3 is TGTGCCAGCAGTAGACTAGCGGCGAACACCGGGGAGCTGTTTTTT. The chain carries TRBV6-4 and TRBJ2-2, with 9 bases lining up with TRBD2. V dropped 5 bases and J dropped 0; count of bases not matched to a gene: 1. The CDR3 extends over 15 amino acids. The germline gives CDR1 MRHNA, CDR2 SNTAGT.

The rearrangement joins TRBV28 to TRBJ2-7; D possibly corresponds to TRBD2 (7 bases). The V end lost 8 bases, the J end lost 2 bases, and 16 bases lay between the germline ends. The CDR3 is made up of 14 amino acids. Germline V gene sequence: CDR1 MDHEN, CDR2 SYDVKM. CDR3: CASGGASGTYEQYF. CDR3 in DNA: TGTGCCAGCGGGGGGGCTAGCGGAACCTACGAGCAGTACTTC. The complete variable domain, with remaining parts taken from reference TRBV28 and TRBJ2-7, reads DVKVTQSSRYLVKRTGEKVFLECVQDMDHENMFWYRQDPGLGLRLIYFSYDVKMKEKGDIPEGYSVSREKKERFSLILESASTNQTSMYLCASGGASGTYEQYFGPGTRLTVT.

The chain is built from TRBV2 and TRBJ1-5; no reliable D call. Germline V gives CDR1 SNHLY, CDR2 FYNNEI. The germline V and J ends were trimmed by 6 bases and 2 bases, with 14 bases remaining between them. There are 15 residues in the CDR3. The CDR3: CASRGRMGGNQPQHF. DNA of the CDR3: TGTGCCAGCAGAGGTCGGATGGGCGGCAATCAGCCCCAGCATTTT.

This chain joins TRBV28 and TRBJ2-2; TRBD1 agrees at 7 bases. Per germline, CDR1 MDHEN and CDR2 SYDVKM. V gave up 4 bases and J gave up 6 bases; unmatched junction bases: 14. The CDR3 has 17 amino acids. The CDR3 bases are TGTGCCAGCAGTTCGATCCGGGACAGCTCTAAGGCCGGGGAGCTGTTTTTT. Translating it yields CASSSIRDSSKAGELFF.

The V call is TRBV6-5, the J call TRBJ2-2; D remains ambiguous. V lost 4 bases and J 8 bases, leaving 11 bases between the germline ends. Per the germline V gene, CDR1 is MNHEY and CDR2 is SVGAGI. This CDR3 is 13 amino acids long. The CDR3 loop is CASSSSFLGELFF. CDR3 sequence (DNA): TGTGCCAGCAGTTCCTCCTTCTTGGGGGAGCTGTTTTTT.